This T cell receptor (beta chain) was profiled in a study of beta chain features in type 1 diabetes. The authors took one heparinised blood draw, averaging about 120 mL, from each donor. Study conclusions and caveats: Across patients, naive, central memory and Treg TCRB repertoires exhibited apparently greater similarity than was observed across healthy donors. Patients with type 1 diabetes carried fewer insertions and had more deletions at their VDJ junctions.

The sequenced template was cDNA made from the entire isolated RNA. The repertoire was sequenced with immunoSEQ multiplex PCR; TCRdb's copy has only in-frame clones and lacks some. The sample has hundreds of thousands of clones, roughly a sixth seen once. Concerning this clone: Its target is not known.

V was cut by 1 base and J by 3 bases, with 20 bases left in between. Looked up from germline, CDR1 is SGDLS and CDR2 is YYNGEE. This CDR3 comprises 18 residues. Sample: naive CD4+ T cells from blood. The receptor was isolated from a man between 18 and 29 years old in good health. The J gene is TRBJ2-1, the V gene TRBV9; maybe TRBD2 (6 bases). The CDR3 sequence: CASSVTSSTGVVYNEQFF. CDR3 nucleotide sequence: TGTGCCAGCAGCGTAACCTCAAGCACGGGAGTAGTCTACAATGAGCAGTTCTTC.